Below, 5 T cell receptor beta chains from the same sample are listed, as sequenced in a study of T cells in Graves' hyperthyroidism and ophthalmopathy. Amplification yielded TCR beta CDR3 regions, with RNA transcripts as the source. The TCR CDR3 first-round RT-PCR relied on the HTBI primer set. TCRdb itself ran the multiplex PCR reads through MiXCR, one entry per CDR3 protein. The sample carries over 650,000 distinct CDR3 sequences, just under 45% recorded once. What was sequenced was peripheral blood or thyroid tissue (not recorded which). These receptors all stem from an adult man with Graves' disease, either hyperthyroidism or ophthalmopathy (not recorded which).

Regarding this clonotype: A single base separates this from a much larger clone, so it may be a read error. The chain uses TRBV25-1 and TRBJ1-6; 9 bases are shared with TRBD1. Germline V lookup: CDR1 MGHDK, CDR2 SYGVNS. V was clipped by 8 bases and J by 7 bases; unmatched bases: 3. This CDR3 comprises 13 residues. In DNA form, the CDR3 reads TGTGCCAGCTGGGGGACAGGGAATTCACCCCTCCACTTT. Its translation: CASWGTGNSPLHF.

V and J are TRBV6-1 and TRBJ1-4; possible D gene TRBD1, 5 bases. In germline, CDR1 is MNHNS, CDR2 SASEGT. V was clipped by 6 bases and J by 7 bases, with 12 bases between them. CDR3 length equals 13 residues. This CDR3 is CASSQGVVEKLFF. The CDR3 region has the DNA TGTGCCAGCAGCCAAGGGGTAGTTGAAAAACTGTTTTTT.

This rearrangement joins TRBV7-6 to TRBJ1-5; D is perhaps TRBD1 (5 bases). Trimming cost V 2 bases and J 4 bases, with 24 bases left between them. Germline V lookup: CDR1 SGHVS, CDR2 FNYEAQ. The CDR3 loop spans 19 amino acids. CDR3 in amino acids: CASSLYGTGDSGGNQPQHF. The CDR3 nucleotides are TGTGCCAGCAGCTTATACGGGACGGGAGACTCCGGGGGTAATCAGCCCCAGCATTTT. The variable domain in full, with the rest retrieved from reference TRBV7-6 and TRBJ1-5, is GAGVSQSPRYKVTKRGQDVALRCDPISGHVSLYWYRQALGQGPEFLTYFNYEAQQDKSGLPNDRFSAERPEGSISTLTIQRTEQRDSAMYRCASSLYGTGDSGGNQPQHFGDGTRLSIL.

Note on this clonotype: This may be a read error, as it is one base from a much larger clone. The chain uses TRBV19 and TRBJ1-2; 8 bases agree with TRBD1. Germline V gives CDR1 LNHDA, CDR2 SQIVND (reference sequence). V was clipped by 4 bases and J by 4 bases; unmatched bases: 8. The CDR3 length is 15 residues. CDR3 residues: CASSTAGGYGYGYTF. The CDR3 DNA sequence: TGTGCCAGTAGTACGGCAGGGGGCTACGGCTATGGCTACACCTTC.

This clonotype was detected once. This chain links TRBV20-1 with TRBJ1-4, with a possible D match to TRBD1 (6 bases). Germline CDR1 DFQATT, CDR2 SNEGSKA (reference sequence). The CDR3 sequence is 15 residues long. The V end lost 1 base, the J end lost 7 bases, and 16 bases lay between the germline ends. The CDR3 bases are TGCAGTGCTAGAGGAACTAGCGGGGGGGCTGAAAAACTGTTTTTT. Its protein product is CSARGTSGGAEKLFF.